Presented here are 27 T cell receptor beta chains from one specimen sequenced in a study of T cell repertoires in cytomegalovirus infection. A single record per CDR3 protein comes from TCRdb applying MiXCR to the reads. Here the sample spans some 150,000 distinct CDR3 sequences, 6.5% being singletons. Sample: PBMCs. Source of these receptors: a human donor in good health (CMV status not recorded). Some clones in this sample may be carry-over from other donors' samples.

This clonotype was seen repeatedly, ten times or more. The gene calls are TRBV4-2 and TRBJ2-6; D is perhaps TRBD2 (7 bases). Germline values: CDR1 LGHNA, CDR2 YNFKEQ. The CDR3 is made up of 19 amino acids. Trimming stripped 2 bases from V and 0 bases from J, with 17 bases between. Here the CDR3 DNA reads TGTGCCAGCAGCCAACTAGCGGAGGGGGACCGCTCTGGGGCCAACGTCCTGACTTTC. It translates to CASSQLAEGDRSGANVLTF.

This clonotype has a count of ten or more. This chain joins TRBV5-1 and TRBJ2-5; 13 positions agree with TRBD2. V was pared by 3 bases and J by 2 bases, with 1 base of the junction left unmatched. The CDR3 runs 15 residues. Germline CDR1 SGHRS, CDR2 YFSETQ. The CDR3 coding sequence is TGCGCCAGCAGCTCGGGACTAGCGGGGCAAGAGACCCAGTACTTC. It yields the protein CASSSGLAGQETQYF.

This clonotype was seen ten or more times. J is TRBJ1-5 and V is TRBV6-2 or TRBV6-3; D unclear. The germline V gene has CDR1 MNHEY and CDR2 SVGEGT. V gave up 3 bases and J gave up 1 base, with 10 bases separating them. The CDR3 totals 15 residues. CDR3 sequence reads: CASSYSRGSNQPQHF. The CDR3 region has the DNA TGTGCCAGCAGTTATTCCCGGGGAAGCAATCAGCCCCAGCATTTT.

This clonotype was found once. The chain recombines TRBV9 with TRBJ2-2, with 7 nucleotides matching TRBD2. V lost 7 bases and J lost 1; bases outside the gene matches: 7. This CDR3 comprises 15 residues. In germline, CDR1 is SGDLS, CDR2 YYNGEE. The DNA for the CDR3 is TGTGCCAGCGTAGGTCTAGCGGAGAACACCGGGGAGCTGTTTTTT. It specifies CASVGLAENTGELFF.

The rearrangement uses TRBV4-1 and TRBJ1-1; 9 nucleotides align to TRBD1. Trimming cost V 8 bases and J 4 bases; bases outside gene matches: 17. Germline V gene sequence: CDR1 MGHRA, CDR2 YSYEKL. This CDR3 region has 17 residues. CDR3 nucleotide sequence: TGCGCCAGCCGCCCCAGGACAGGGGATATGAGGGTCACTGAAGCTTTCTTT. Encoded protein: CASRPRTGDMRVTEAFF.

Ten or more counts support this clonotype. The V and J genes are TRBV29-1 and TRBJ1-1; the D is unclear. Trimming took 4 bases from V and 5 from J, leaving 11 bases between them. CDR3 length: 12 amino acids. Germline V gene lookup returns CDR1 SQVTM and CDR2 ANQGSEA. The CDR3 coding sequence is TGCAGCGTTGGAGAGGGCGGTACTGAAGCTTTCTTT. It specifies CSVGEGGTEAFF.

This sequence joins TRBV14 and TRBJ1-5; possible D gene TRBD1, 5 bases. V lost 0 bases, J lost 3 bases, and 15 bases lay in between. CDR3 size: 17 residues. CDR1 and CDR2 (germline): SGHDN, FVKESK. CDR3: CASSQDSGRAANQPQHF. In DNA form, the CDR3 reads TGTGCCAGCAGCCAAGATAGTGGCAGGGCCGCCAATCAGCCCCAGCATTTT. Using reference TRBV14 and TRBJ1-5 for the parts outside the CDR3, the full variable domain is EAGVTQFPSHSVIEKGQTVTLRCDPISGHDNLYWYRRVMGKEIKFLLHFVKESKQDESGMPNNRFLAERTGGTYSTLKVQPAELEDSGVYFCASSQDSGRAANQPQHFGDGTRLSIL.

This clonotype was seen many times. The rearrangement uses TRBV12-3 or TRBV12-4 and TRBJ2-5; TRBD2 matches 11 bases. This CDR3 spans 15 amino acids. The V gene end was trimmed by 6 bases and the J gene end by 4 bases; junction bases not matched to a gene: 7. Here the CDR3 reads CASSPLGLAVETQYF. CDR3 sequence (DNA): TGTGCCAGCAGCCCGCTGGGACTAGCGGTAGAGACCCAGTACTTC.

This clonotype was recorded many times. The chain joins TRBV7-8 to TRBJ2-3; TRBD1 is a possible D gene (6 bases). Trimming cost V 6 bases and J 3 bases, with 16 bases left between them. This CDR3 spans 15 amino acids. CDR1 and CDR2 (germline): SGHVS, FQNEAQ. Written as DNA, the CDR3 is TGTGCCAGCAGTTCCAGCAGGGGTCGTACAGATACGCAGTATTTT. This gives the protein CASSSSRGRTDTQYF.

This clonotype has a count of ten or more. The chain joins TRBV30 to TRBJ1-2; D remains ambiguous. The V end lost 3 bases, the J end lost 11 bases, and 13 bases lay between the germline ends. The germline CDR1 and CDR2 sequences are GTSNPN and SVGIG (reference sequence). This CDR3 has 11 residues. In DNA, the CDR3 is TGTGCCTGGAGCACAGTGGGAATTTACACCTTC. Translated: CAWSTVGIYTF.

The table lists this clonotype with many counts. The chain employs TRBV29-1 and TRBJ2-5; maybe TRBD1 (5 bases). This CDR3 has 13 residues. Germline V gives CDR1 SQVTM, CDR2 ANQGSEA. Trimming took 4 bases from V and 2 from J, leaving 11 bases between them. CDR3 in DNA: TGCAGCGTTGTTCTTAGGGGACAAGAGACCCAGTACTTC. As protein: CSVVLRGQETQYF.

This clonotype showed up many times. The chain couples TRBV7-2 to TRBJ2-3; 13 positions agree with TRBD2. The CDR3 loop spans 15 amino acids. Losses at the gene ends were 4 bases for V and 5 bases for J; bases not matched to a gene: 3. Looked up from germline, CDR1 is SGHTA and CDR2 is FQGNSA. CDR3 nucleotide sequence: TGTGCCAGCAGCTCGGGACTAGCGGGACGAGATACGCAGTATTTT. Its protein is CASSSGLAGRDTQYF. The full variable domain, in which reference TRBV7-2 and TRBJ2-3 provide the parts outside the CDR3, is GAGVSQSPSNKVTEKGKDVELRCDPISGHTALYWYRQSLGQGLEFLIYFQGNSAPDKSGLPSDRFSAERTGGSVSTLTIQRTQQEDSAVYLCASSSGLAGRDTQYFGPGTRLTVL.

This chain uses TRBV2 with TRBJ2-3, with a possible D match to TRBD1 (6 bases). Deletions cut 7 bases from V and 8 bases from J, with 16 bases between. Germline V lookup: CDR1 SNHLY, CDR2 FYNNEI. This CDR3 spans 13 amino acids. CDR3 DNA: TGTGCCAGCAATCAAAATTTACAGGGTACGCAGTATTTT. It specifies CASNQNLQGTQYF.

This clonotype has ten or more counts. V gene TRBV6-2 or TRBV6-3 combines with J gene TRBJ2-7, with 8 positions matching TRBD2. The trim removed 7 bases at V and 3 bases at J, leaving 8 bases unmatched. The CDR3 is 14 amino acids. Germline loops: CDR1 MNHEY, CDR2 SVGEGT. The CDR3 reads CASKIGGGYYEQYF. DNA for the CDR3: TGTGCCAGCAAAATCGGCGGGGGGTACTACGAGCAGTACTTC.

In this sample, this clonotype turned up a few times. The CDR3 sequence is CSVTGFRVGYTF. The CDR3 nucleotides are TGCAGCGTGACAGGGTTTCGCGTTGGCTACACCTTC. The chain uses TRBV29-1 and TRBJ1-2; 7 nucleotides agree with TRBD1. Germline values: CDR1 SQVTM, CDR2 ANQGSEA. The V gene end was trimmed by 6 bases and the J gene end by 7 bases; junction bases not matched to a gene: 8. The CDR3 loop spans 12 amino acids.

This clonotype was observed at least ten times. The gene calls are TRBV6-6 and TRBJ2-1, with 9 bases matching TRBD2. CDR3 length: 18 amino acids. Losses at the gene ends were 1 base for V and 0 bases for J; bases not matched to a gene: 7. The germline gives CDR1 MNHNY, CDR2 SVGAGI (reference sequence). The DNA for the CDR3 is TGTGCCAGCAGTTACTTCAGCGGGGGGATTAGCTCCTACAATGAGCAGTTCTTC. Encoded protein: CASSYFSGGISSYNEQFF.

This clonotype was seen just once. The rearrangement links TRBV20-1 to TRBJ2-6, with 8 positions matching TRBD2. Germline CDR1 DFQATT, CDR2 SNEGSKA (reference sequence). V dropped 4 bases and J dropped 1; count of bases not matched to a gene: 21. The CDR3 has 21 residues. CDR3 coding DNA: TGCAGTGCTATCGCGGCGGGGGGACTAGACCGTTTCATATCTGGGGCCAACGTCCTGACTTTC. This sequence encodes CSAIAAGGLDRFISGANVLTF.

This clonotype has more than one count but fewer than ten. The chain recombines TRBV14 with TRBJ2-7, with TRBD1 as a possible D gene (6 bases). There are 14 residues in the CDR3. Germline CDR1 is SGHDN and CDR2 is FVKESK. V lost 0 bases and J 5 bases, leaving 11 bases between the germline ends. As DNA, the CDR3 is TGTGCCAGCAGCCAAGAACTACAGGGTAACGAGCAGTACTTC. This sequence encodes CASSQELQGNEQYF.

There are many counts of this clonotype. V and J are TRBV28 and TRBJ2-4, with TRBD1 as a possible D gene (5 bases). The CDR3 is made up of 16 amino acids. Trimming shortened V by 7 bases and J by 1 base, and 17 bases separated the two germline ends. From germline, CDR1 is MDHEN and CDR2 SYDVKM. The CDR3 DNA reads as TGTGCCAGCAACAGGCCCGGAGTTGCGGCCAAAAACATTCAGTACTTC. Protein: CASNRPGVAAKNIQYF.

This clonotype appeared many times. The chain carries TRBV25-1 and TRBJ1-6; the D is unclear. The CDR3 totals 13 residues. Germline values: CDR1 MGHDK, CDR2 SYGVNS. Between the trimmed V and J ends, which lost 6 bases and 7 bases, there was a span of 10 bases. CDR3 sequence (DNA): TGTGCCAGCAGCGGGATTTTCAATTCACCCCTCCACTTT. Translated, it gives CASSGIFNSPLHF.

The rearrangement uses TRBV11-2 and TRBJ2-2; D may be TRBD2 (6 bases). Between the trimmed V and J ends, which lost 5 bases and 2 bases, there was a span of 15 bases. The germline gives CDR1 SGHAT, CDR2 FQNNGV. The CDR3 runs to 16 residues. CDR3 sequence (DNA): TGTGCCAGCAGCCCGAGTCCGGGACTTAACACCGGGGAGCTGTTTTTT. Protein sequence: CASSPSPGLNTGELFF.

The chain has TRBV28 and TRBJ1-5; D is possibly TRBD1 (6 bases). The CDR3 spans 14 residues. Germline-derived CDR1 and CDR2 are MDHEN and SYDVKM. V lost 6 bases and J lost 3, with 12 bases in between. Here the CDR3 DNA reads TGTGCCAGCAGACGCGACAGGACCAATCAGCCCCAGCATTTT. This translates into CASRRDRTNQPQHF.

This clonotype showed up just a few times. The chain combines TRBV6-2 or TRBV6-3 with TRBJ2-5; D is unclear. The CDR3 consists of 11 residues. The germline V gene has CDR1 MNHEY and CDR2 SVGEGT. V was trimmed by 3 bases and J by 3 bases, leaving 2 bases between them. The CDR3 protein is CASSYKETQYF. CDR3 coding DNA: TGTGCCAGCAGTTATAAAGAGACCCAGTACTTC.

The chain recombines TRBV15 with TRBJ1-1, with 8 bases identical to TRBD1. V lost 6 bases, J lost 5 bases, and 11 bases stayed unmatched. The length of the CDR3 is 15 residues. Looked up from germline, CDR1 is LNHNV and CDR2 is YYDKDF (reference sequence). In nucleotides, the CDR3 is TGTGCCACCAGAATAACAGGGGGAATAGGTACTGAAGCTTTCTTT. This codes for CATRITGGIGTEAFF.

The chain uses TRBV29-1 and TRBJ2-1, with no clear D. CDR1 SQVTM and CDR2 ANQGSEA come from the germline V gene. The V and J ends lost 2 bases and 9 bases respectively, with 14 bases between them. The CDR3 sequence is 13 residues long. Written as DNA, the CDR3 is TGCAGCGTTGAATTTCGTCTATCTGGTGAGCAGTTCTTC. It specifies CSVEFRLSGEQFF.

This clonotype occurred many times. This chain joins TRBV19 and TRBJ2-2; 9 bases are shared with TRBD2. The germline gives CDR1 LNHDA, CDR2 SQIVND (reference sequence). There are 16 residues in the CDR3. J lost 1 base, V lost 3 bases, and 3 bases had no gene match. The CDR3 DNA is TGTGCCAGTAGTATCGGGACTAGCTGGAACACCGGGGAGCTGTTTTTT. As protein: CASSIGTSWNTGELFF.

This clonotype was seen repeatedly, ten times or more. V gene TRBV15 combines with J gene TRBJ1-6; 10 nucleotides align to TRBD1. The CDR3 runs to 16 residues. CDR1 is LNHNV, CDR2 YYDKDF, per germline (reference sequence). The J segment lost 4 bases and the V segment lost 4 bases, leaving 4 bases of the junction unmatched. The CDR3 bases are TGTGCCACCAGCAACGGACAGGGGGGGTATAATTCACCCCTCCACTTT. Its protein is CATSNGQGGYNSPLHF.